Each of the 17 T cell receptor beta chains below was sequenced from the same sample in a study of T cell repertoires in cytomegalovirus infection. TCRdb redid the calling of the reads with MiXCR, one entry per CDR3 protein. The data contain more than 300,000 distinct CDR3 sequences, roughly 34% of them seen just once; the ten biggest clones take up 13%. Their antigens remain unidentified. The sequencing used cultured PBMCs, collected from culture after CMV antigen stimulation. The receptors stem from a human donor in good health (CMV status not recorded). Some clones in this sample may be carry-over from other donors' samples.

This clonotype has a count of ten or more. The rearrangement uses TRBV7-2 and TRBJ2-7, with no clear D. Looked up from germline, CDR1 is SGHTA and CDR2 is FQGNSA. Trimming shortened V by 1 base and J by 2 bases, and 9 bases separated the two germline ends. This CDR3 is built from 14 residues. As DNA, the CDR3 is TGTGCCAGCAGCTTAGGGACGGCCGCCTACGAGCAGTACTTC. It specifies CASSLGTAAYEQYF.

V and J are TRBV7-3 and TRBJ1-1, with D unclear. This CDR3 is 13 amino acids long. Germline V CDR1 and CDR2: SGHTA, FQGTGA. V was pared by 2 bases and J by 5 bases, with 9 bases between. The CDR3 spells CASSLRRETEAFF. Here the CDR3 DNA reads TGTGCCAGCAGCTTACGGAGAGAGACTGAAGCTTTCTTT.

V usage is TRBV27 and J usage is TRBJ2-7; 7 nucleotides align to TRBD1. From germline, CDR1 is MNHEY and CDR2 SMNVEV (reference sequence). The CDR3 consists of 15 residues. V lost 6 bases and J lost 2; bases outside the gene matches: 10. The CDR3, as DNA: TGTGCCAGCAGCCGAGACAGGGAGTACCCCTACGAGCAGTACTTC. Translated, it gives CASSRDREYPYEQYF.

V usage is TRBV19 and J usage is TRBJ2-1; the match to TRBD2 covers 12 bases. The ends lost 3 bases at V and 8 bases at J; junction bases unmatched: 8. The length of the CDR3 is 16 residues. Per the germline V gene, CDR1 is LNHDA and CDR2 is SQIVND (reference sequence). In DNA form, the CDR3 reads TGTGCCAGTAGTATTGCGACTAGCGGGAGTCTCCATGAGCAGTTCTTC. As protein: CASSIATSGSLHEQFF. Complete variable domain (other parts from reference TRBV19 and TRBJ2-1): DGGITQSPKYLFRKEGQNVTLSCEQNLNHDAMYWYRQDPGQGLRLIYYSQIVNDFQKGDIAEGYSVSREKKESFPLTVTSAQKNPTAFYLCASSIATSGSLHEQFFGPGTRLTVL.

This clonotype was recorded at least ten times. The V gene is TRBV7-2, the J gene TRBJ1-1, with D perhaps matching TRBD1 (6 bases). Germline loops: CDR1 SGHTA, CDR2 FQGNSA. The CDR3 loop spans 16 amino acids. V dropped 1 base and J dropped 1 base, with 13 bases sitting between them. The CDR3 protein is CASSLVAAGENTEAFF. The CDR3 nucleotides read TGTGCCAGCAGCTTAGTGGCCGCAGGGGAGAACACTGAAGCTTTCTTT.

This rearrangement joins TRBV28 to TRBJ2-7; unclear D gene. This CDR3 spans 13 amino acids. The V gene lost 2 bases and the J gene lost 4 bases, with 9 bases spanning the gap. Germline V gene data show CDR1 as MDHEN and CDR2 as SYDVKM. CDR3 protein: CASSLGSPYEQYF. CDR3 sequence (DNA): TGTGCCAGCAGTTTAGGCAGTCCTTACGAGCAGTACTTC.

This clonotype came up once. The J gene is TRBJ2-1, the V gene TRBV27; no reliable D call. Germline lookup yields CDR1 MNHEY and CDR2 SMNVEV (reference sequence). V was trimmed by 3 bases and J by 3 bases, leaving 6 bases between them. The CDR3 has 13 residues. CDR3 coding DNA: TGTGCCAGCAGTTTGCGGTTCTACAATGAGCAGTTCTTC. Translation gives CASSLRFYNEQFF.

This clonotype was observed a handful of times. The V gene is TRBV12-3 or TRBV12-4, the J gene TRBJ1-6; 7 positions match TRBD1. The CDR3 is 14 amino acids. V trimming: 4 bases; J trimming: 13 bases; junction bases outside the gene matches: 10. DNA for the CDR3: TGTGCCAGCAGTTGGGACAGCCCGAGGGATCCCCTCCACTTT. This sequence encodes CASSWDSPRDPLHF.

This chain joins TRBV7-2 and TRBJ1-1; D unresolved. The germline V gene encodes CDR1 SGHTA and CDR2 FQGNSA. V was cut by 6 bases and J by 0 bases, with 8 bases left in between. The CDR3 contains 13 residues. The CDR3 protein is CASRKTVNTEAFF. CDR3 DNA: TGTGCCAGCAGAAAAACGGTGAACACTGAAGCTTTCTTT.

The table lists this clonotype with a few counts. V gene TRBV12-3 or TRBV12-4 combines with J gene TRBJ1-6; D is perhaps TRBD1 (5 bases). The CDR3 sequence is 16 residues long. V shed 4 bases and J shed 5 bases, with 15 bases lying between them. The CDR3 here is CASSSALGRDNSPLHF. CDR3 coding DNA: TGTGCCAGCAGTTCTGCTTTGGGCAGGGATAATTCACCCCTCCACTTT.

This chain joins TRBV2 and TRBJ2-7, with 8 nucleotides matching TRBD2. This CDR3 comprises 14 residues. The V gene's germline CDR1 is SNHLY and CDR2 FYNNEI. After removal of 6 bases from V and 1 base from J, the junction contained 5 bases not matched to a gene. The CDR3 sequence is CASRERETSYEQYF. The DNA for the CDR3 is TGTGCCAGCAGGGAGCGGGAGACTTCCTACGAGCAGTACTTC. Full variable domain (remainder filled in from reference TRBV2 and TRBJ2-7): EPEVTQTPSHQVTQMGQEVILRCVPISNHLYFYWYRQILGQKVEFLVSFYNNEISEKSEIFDDQFSVERPDGSNFTLKIRSTKLEDSAMYFCASRERETSYEQYFGPGTRLTVT.

This clonotype was seen ten or more times. The gene calls are TRBV7-2 and TRBJ2-1; TRBD2 matches at 12 bases. The germline V gene has CDR1 SGHTA and CDR2 FQGNSA. The CDR3 covers 15 residues. The ends lost 5 bases at V and 12 bases at J; junction bases unmatched: 11. The CDR3 spells CASSPEGLAGLRQFF. CDR3 nucleotides: TGTGCCAGCAGCCCGGAGGGACTAGCGGGTTTGAGGCAGTTCTTC.

J is TRBJ1-3 and V is TRBV27; D is ambiguous. The CDR3 is 14 amino acids. Germline assignment: CDR1 MNHEY and CDR2 SMNVEV (reference sequence). The V and J ends lost 8 bases and 0 bases respectively, with 11 bases between them. Here the CDR3 reads CASGTQSSGNTIYF. The CDR3 DNA follows: TGTGCCAGCGGAACCCAGAGCTCTGGAAACACCATATATTTT.

The chain uses TRBV6-4 and TRBJ1-1; D possibly corresponds to TRBD1 (5 bases). The V end lost 5 bases, the J end lost 4 bases, and 11 bases lay between the germline ends. The CDR3 consists of 13 residues. The germline V gene has CDR1 MRHNA and CDR2 SNTAGT. The CDR3 bases are TGTGCCAGCAGTCGCGGGGGGGGCACTGAAGCTTTCTTT. Residues: CASSRGGGTEAFF.

The chain joins TRBV7-8 to TRBJ2-1; the D gene could be TRBD1 or TRBD2 (5 bases each). Germline CDR1 is SGHVS and CDR2 is FQNEAQ. V shed 2 bases and J shed 9 bases, with 8 bases lying between them. CDR3 size: 12 residues. The CDR3 DNA reads TGTGCCAGCAGCTTAAGAGGGGCTGAGCAGTTCTTC. Its protein product is CASSLRGAEQFF.

The chain carries TRBV6-2 or TRBV6-3 and TRBJ2-1; no definite D call. CDR1 MNHEY and CDR2 SVGEGT come from the germline V gene. V lost 2 bases and J 8 bases, leaving 13 bases between the germline ends. CDR3 length equals 14 residues. DNA for the CDR3: TGTGCCAGCAGTTACGTTTTAATCCAGGATGAGCAGTTCTTC. This translates into CASSYVLIQDEQFF.

This clonotype has a handful of counts. The chain combines TRBV10-3 with TRBJ2-7, with a weak D call TRBD2 (6 bases). Germline loops: CDR1 ENHRY, CDR2 SYGVKD. Between the trimmed V and J ends, which lost 8 bases and 3 bases, there was a span of 11 bases. The CDR3 covers 12 residues. CDR3 DNA: TGTGCCATCTCCCGGGGGAACTACGAGCAGTACTTC. Protein sequence: CAISRGNYEQYF.